These T cell receptor beta chains were read from a single sample in a study of T-cell reconstitution after alpha-beta-depleted transplantation in children. In TCRdb, the PCR reads were re-called with MiXCR into one record per CDR3 protein. The table has about 600,000 distinct CDR3 sequences, more than 20% seen once; the top ten hold about 14%. Sequences were derived from PBMCs, mostly from graft donor cells, sampled 360 days after TCRalphabeta/CD19-depleted stem cell transplant. The receptors originated from a boy younger than two who had a stem cell transplant for acute myeloid leukemia, so the T cells may come from the graft donor. CDR3s include the opening cysteine and the closing phenylalanine or tryptophan.

v_call cdr3_aa
TRBV7-8 CASTDLGQGDYEQYF
TRBV5-1 CASSPEGYGYTF
TRBV20-1 CSARDLQASSYEQYF
TRBV6-5 CASSTPRQDRGYNEQFF
TRBV11-2 CASSLDRRLYEQYF
TRBV6-1 CASSHGLSGGDTDTQYF
TRBV5-5 CASGSGQGLTDTQYF
TRBV3-1 CASSQRSANTGELFF
TRBV20-1 CSARERRGLEPQHF
TRBV20-1 CSATAQTGELFF
TRBV6-1 CASRTTGSYGYTF
TRBV6-1 CASSKGTGHRLAGTDTQYF
TRBV12-3/TRBV12-4 CASSLALGGWELFF
TRBV12-3/TRBV12-4 CASSAPGGGLTDTQYF
TRBV6-5 CASSYGAGAGGQETQYF
TRBV20-1 CSASRQSGGAFF
TRBV7-2 CASSLADSLGLDNEQFF
TRBV7-6 CASSLGLERGETQYF
TRBV20-1 CKLAGGNEQFF
TRBV20-1 CSAERGNTQYF
TRBV27 CASSLDPLTNYGYTF
TRBV12-3/TRBV12-4 CASSLERGASTDTQYF
TRBV12-3/TRBV12-4 CASSSARTNLLPEQYF
TRBV4-3 CASSQEFQGASGEADTQYF
TRBV6-5 CASSYSWDTEAFF
TRBV21-1 CASSFCGKTHTGELFF
TRBV20-1 CSSGIPNYGYTF
TRBV7-6 CASSLSGWGTDTQYF
TRBV25-1 CASSPSGSVYNEQFF
TRBV5-4 CASSSAGWGETQYF
TRBV7-2 CASSAADRGIYEQYF
TRBV30 CAWRVGGTDTQYF
TRBV6-5 CASSLGVLNTEAFF
TRBV20-1 CSAGRGAGANVLTF
TRBV7-9 CASSLAGAPEQFF
TRBV28 CASSLRSGPPYNEQFF
TRBV9 CASSLAPSGANVLTF
TRBV7-9 CASSVLTDEQYF
TRBV6-1 CASGSAGAYEQYF
TRBV2 CASPTGRGTEFF
TRBV7-9 CASRQVYQETQYF
TRBV12-3/TRBV12-4 CASSFLPHREETEAFF
TRBV7-8 CASSPTPGSTDTQYF
TRBV10-3 CAISEDRLAGVPSTDTQYF